Each of the 17 T cell receptor beta chains below was sequenced from the same sample in a study of T-cell reconstitution after alpha-beta-depleted transplantation in children. Molecular barcoding with unique molecular identifiers was used for the TCRbeta library. One entry per CDR3 protein results from TCRdb running MiXCR on the PCR reads. The table has roughly 150,000 distinct CDR3 sequences, approximately 10% seen once. Sequences were derived from PBMCs, sampled before TCRalphabeta/CD19-depleted stem cell transplant. The origin of the receptors is a boy aged 2-9 years with acute myeloid leukemia, due to receive a stem cell transplant.

This clonotype was seen many times. The chain couples TRBV20-1 to TRBJ1-1; D not resolved. The germline CDR1 and CDR2 sequences are DFQATT and SNEGSKA (reference sequence). The CDR3 has 12 residues. V lost 0 bases and J lost 8, with 10 bases in between. Written as DNA, the CDR3 is TGCAGTGCTAGAGATGGTGGGGTGGAAGCTTTCTTT. Encoded protein: CSARDGGVEAFF.

This clonotype appeared many times. V is TRBV30 and J is TRBJ1-2, with D uncertain. This CDR3 is 13 amino acids long. Trimming removed 0 bases from V and 3 bases from J, with 8 bases in between. The germline V gene has CDR1 GTSNPN and CDR2 SVGIG (reference sequence). CDR3 amino acids: CAWSVVPDYGYTF. CDR3 in DNA: TGTGCCTGGAGTGTCGTCCCGGACTATGGCTACACCTTC.

The CDR3 DNA sequence: TGTGCCAGCAGAGACCGGGACCCGCTGGGGAACATTCAGTACTTC. Translation gives CASRDRDPLGNIQYF. V gene TRBV2 combines with J gene TRBJ2-4, with D perhaps being TRBD1 or TRBD2 (5 bases each). Per the germline V gene, CDR1 is SNHLY and CDR2 is FYNNEI. This CDR3 has 15 residues. V was shortened by 6 bases and J by 7 bases, with 19 bases between the two germline ends.

In this sample, this clonotype turned up many times. The rearrangement uses TRBV20-1 and TRBJ1-2, with a weak D call TRBD1 (5 bases). The V and J ends lost 1 base and 7 bases respectively, with 7 bases between them. Germline V gives CDR1 DFQATT, CDR2 SNEGSKA (reference sequence). The CDR3 contains 11 residues. The CDR3 loop is CSARGGAGYTF. The CDR3 DNA reads TGCAGTGCTAGAGGGGGCGCTGGCTACACCTTC.

This clonotype was found many times. V gene TRBV7-6 combines with J gene TRBJ2-7; the match to TRBD2 covers 8 bases. The CDR3 extends over 15 amino acids. After removal of 5 bases from V and 2 bases from J, the junction contained 8 bases not matched to a gene. From germline, CDR1 is SGHVS and CDR2 FNYEAQ. The CDR3 here is CASSKRGRETYEQYF. The CDR3 nucleotides are TGTGCCAGCAGCAAGCGGGGGCGGGAAACCTACGAGCAGTACTTC.

Comment on this clonotype: The junction differs from germline at one of its ends, possibly a read error. The chain links TRBV6-5 to TRBJ1-2; D call uncertain. The CDR3 length is 15 residues. In germline, CDR1 is MNHEY, CDR2 SVGAGI. CDR3 protein: CASSYSLDVGYGYPF. For the CDR3, the DNA is TGTGCCAGCAGTTACTCGCTAGACGTAGGATATGGCTACCCCTTC.

This clonotype was seen repeatedly, ten times or more. The chain recombines TRBV5-1 with TRBJ1-2, with a possible D match to TRBD1 (5 bases). V was cut by 0 bases and J by 8 bases, with 14 bases left in between. Looked up from germline, CDR1 is SGHRS and CDR2 is YFSETQ. CDR3 length: 14 amino acids. The CDR3: CASSLGGNWEGYTF. DNA for the CDR3: TGCGCCAGCAGCTTGGGGGGGAACTGGGAAGGCTACACCTTC.

This clonotype has at least ten counts. The rearrangement joins TRBV11-3 to TRBJ2-1; possibly TRBD1 for D (6 bases). Germline V gene lookup returns CDR1 SGHNT and CDR2 YENEEA. CDR3 length: 14 amino acids. V was trimmed by 5 bases and J by 8 bases, leaving 16 bases between them. CDR3 bases: TGTGCCAGCAGCGGCGGCAGGGGTCTTGATGAGCAGTTCTTC. Encoded protein: CASSGGRGLDEQFF.

About this clonotype itself: A much larger clone is a single base away; this may be a read error. This sequence joins TRBV7-3 and TRBJ2-1, with 16 bases identical to TRBD2. The CDR3 is 17 residues long. Looked up from germline, CDR1 is SGHTA and CDR2 is FQGTGA. J lost 7 bases, V lost 4 bases, and 7 bases had no gene match. The CDR3 bases are TGTGCCAGCAGCTCAACGGGACTAGCGGGGGGGATGAATGAGCAGTTCTTC. Translated: CASSSTGLAGGMNEQFF.

This clonotype has ten or more counts. This chain joins TRBV27 and TRBJ1-5; perhaps TRBD1 as D (6 bases). Germline-derived CDR1 and CDR2 are MNHEY and SMNVEV (reference sequence). The CDR3 is made up of 17 amino acids. Trimming took off 0 bases at V and 4 bases at J, with 16 bases between the two ends. The CDR3 loop reads CASSLSGNYRVNQPQHF. CDR3 DNA sequence: TGTGCCAGCAGTTTATCGGGAAATTACAGGGTTAATCAGCCCCAGCATTTT.

There are many counts of this clonotype. The chain joins TRBV12-3 or TRBV12-4 to TRBJ1-3; D gene uncertain. The V and J ends lost 7 bases and 2 bases respectively, with 15 bases between them. There are 15 residues in the CDR3. The CDR3 spells CASTLWTEPGNTIYF. The CDR3 DNA sequence: TGTGCCAGCACCCTCTGGACGGAGCCTGGAAACACCATATATTTT.

Many counts were recorded for this clonotype. The gene calls are TRBV4-2 and TRBJ2-1, with 9 bases identical to TRBD2. This CDR3 has 16 residues. Germline V gives CDR1 LGHNA, CDR2 YNFKEQ. With 1 base clipped from V and 4 bases from J, the junction kept 5 bases outside the gene matches. The CDR3 spells CASSQGLAGAYNEQFF. CDR3 nucleotide sequence: TGTGCCAGCAGCCAAGGGTTAGCGGGAGCATACAATGAGCAGTTCTTC.

This clonotype was observed many times. The gene calls are TRBV5-4 and TRBJ2-5, with 9 bases aligning to TRBD2. The CDR3 is made up of 14 amino acids. CDR1 and CDR2 from the germline V gene are SGHNT and YYREEE (reference sequence). The J segment lost 3 bases and the V segment lost 7 bases, leaving 7 bases of the junction unmatched. As DNA, the CDR3 is TGTGCCAGCTTTGATGGCGGGAGGGAAGAGACCCAGTACTTC. Translated: CASFDGGREETQYF.

This clonotype was recorded at least ten times. V gene TRBV3-1 combines with J gene TRBJ2-3, with 13 nucleotides matching TRBD2. The germline V gene has CDR1 LGHDT and CDR2 YNNKEL (reference sequence). CDR3 length equals 21 residues. The trim removed 5 bases at V and 0 bases at J, leaving 17 bases unmatched. CDR3 in DNA: TGTGCCAGCAGCACCCACGGACTAGCGGGGGCAGTAACTACTAGCACAGATACGCAGTATTTT. This encodes CASSTHGLAGAVTTSTDTQYF.

This clonotype was counted a single time. The chain uses TRBV20-1 and TRBJ1-5; no firm D call. The CDR3 is made up of 13 amino acids. CDR1 and CDR2 (germline): DFQATT, SNEGSKA (reference sequence). V lost 3 bases and J lost 4, with 10 bases in between. The CDR3 protein is CSASWAGNQPQHF. The CDR3 nucleotides are TGCAGTGCTAGTTGGGCAGGTAATCAGCCCCAGCATTTT.

In this sample, this clonotype turned up many times. This chain connects TRBV5-1 to TRBJ1-2; D uncertain. Deletions cut 4 bases from V and 4 bases from J, with 11 bases between. Germline loops: CDR1 SGHRS, CDR2 YFSETQ. The CDR3 covers 13 residues. The CDR3 region has the DNA TGCGCCAGCAGCCCCAGGCTCGGCTATGGCTACACCTTC. It encodes CASSPRLGYGYTF.

This clonotype was found many times. This chain links TRBV4-1 with TRBJ1-1, with a weak D call TRBD1 (6 bases). Germline loops: CDR1 MGHRA, CDR2 YSYEKL. Trimming stripped 1 base from V and 7 bases from J, with 13 bases between. The CDR3 length is 14 residues. In DNA, the CDR3 is TGCGCCAGCAGCCAAGCCCAGGGGCGGGATGAAGCTTTCTTT. Residues: CASSQAQGRDEAFF.